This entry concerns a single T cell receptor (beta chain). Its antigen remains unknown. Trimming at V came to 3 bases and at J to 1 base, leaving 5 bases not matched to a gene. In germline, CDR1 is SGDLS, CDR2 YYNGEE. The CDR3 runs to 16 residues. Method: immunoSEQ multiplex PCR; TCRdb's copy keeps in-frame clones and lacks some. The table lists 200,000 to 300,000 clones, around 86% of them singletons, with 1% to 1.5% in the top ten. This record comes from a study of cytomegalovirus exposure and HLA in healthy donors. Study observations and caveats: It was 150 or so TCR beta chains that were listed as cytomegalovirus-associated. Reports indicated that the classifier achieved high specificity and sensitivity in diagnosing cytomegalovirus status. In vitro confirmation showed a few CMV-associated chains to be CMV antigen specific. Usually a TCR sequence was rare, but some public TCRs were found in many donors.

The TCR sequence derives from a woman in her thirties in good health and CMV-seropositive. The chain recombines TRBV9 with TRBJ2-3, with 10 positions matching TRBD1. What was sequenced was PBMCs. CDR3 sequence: CASSARQGAGTDTQYF. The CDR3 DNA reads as TGTGCCAGCAGCGCCAGACAGGGGGCCGGCACAGATACGCAGTATTTT.